This is a list of T cell receptor beta chains from one sample in a study of cytomegalovirus exposure and HLA in healthy donors. Data came from immunoSEQ multiplex PCR; TCRdb stores just in-frame clones and leaves some out. The sample has some 150,000 clones, roughly 89% seen once. Sequencing was carried out using PBMCs. Every receptor here comes from a man aged 18 to 30 in good health and CMV-seropositive. CDR3s include the opening cysteine and the closing phenylalanine or tryptophan. D genes are given only for firm matches. Clone size is given for some rows only: seen once, a few or many times, or a class if the clone is expanded.

J: TRBJ1-3; size: -; D: -; V: TRBV11-2; CDR3: CASRSSGNTIYF; DNA: TGTGCCAGCAGGAGCTCTGGAAACACCATATATTTT
J: TRBJ2-1; size: once; D: -; V: TRBV6-1; CDR3: CASSERGGDSYNEQFF; DNA: TGTGCCAGCAGTGAAAGGGGCGGGGATTCCTACAATGAGCAGTTCTTC
J: TRBJ2-1; size: -; D: TRBD2; V: TRBV14; CDR3: CASSLGLSTSYNEQFF; DNA: TGTGCCAGCAGCCTGGGACTATCTACCTCCTACAATGAGCAGTTCTTC
J: TRBJ2-7; size: -; D: -; V: TRBV6-1; CDR3: CASSEPGHGYEQYF; DNA: TGTGCCAGCAGTGAGCCGGGACATGGCTACGAGCAGTACTTC
J: TRBJ1-1; size: -; D: -; V: TRBV18; CDR3: CASSRGSGTEAFF; DNA: TGTGCCAGCTCACGAGGGAGCGGGACTGAAGCTTTCTTT
J: TRBJ2-1; size: -; D: -; V: TRBV9; CDR3: CASSTEGGSFNEQFF; DNA: TGTGCCAGCAGCACCGAGGGGGGGTCCTTCAATGAGCAGTTCTTC
J: TRBJ2-7; size: -; D: TRBD2; V: TRBV10-1; CDR3: CASSGVAGAYEQYF; DNA: TGCGCCAGCAGTGGAGTAGCGGGAGCCTACGAGCAGTACTTC
J: TRBJ2-5; size: -; D: TRBD1; V: TRBV5-4; CDR3: CASSLEQGVETQYF; DNA: TGTGCCAGCAGCCTGGAGCAGGGGGTTGAGACCCAGTACTTC
J: TRBJ2-7; size: -; D: TRBD1; V: TRBV27; CDR3: CASSGLRDRNIYEQYF; DNA: TGTGCCAGCAGTGGCCTACGGGACAGAAATATCTACGAGCAGTACTTC
J: TRBJ2-7; size: -; D: -; V: TRBV12-1; CDR3: CASSFAWGAGGYEQYF; DNA: -
J: TRBJ1-5; size: -; D: TRBD1; V: TRBV30; CDR3: CAWSTGGNQPQHF; DNA: TGTGCCTGGAGTACAGGGGGCAATCAGCCCCAGCATTTT
J: TRBJ2-1; size: -; D: TRBD2; V: TRBV10-3; CDR3: CAIGREGDEQFF; DNA: TGTGCCATCGGTCGGGAGGGGGATGAGCAGTTCTTC
J: TRBJ1-1; size: -; D: -; V: TRBV10-2; CDR3: CASSEQGLTEAFF; DNA: TGCGCCAGCAGTGAACAGGGCCTCACTGAAGCTTTCTTT
J: TRBJ1-1; size: -; D: -; V: TRBV27; CDR3: CASIPYTSGGDTEAFF; DNA: TGTGCCAGCATCCCATACACCAGTGGCGGTGACACTGAAGCTTTCTTT
J: TRBJ2-1; size: -; D: TRBD2; V: TRBV27; CDR3: CASSLMGLAANNEQFF; DNA: TGTGCCAGCAGTTTAATGGGGCTAGCGGCCAACAATGAGCAGTTCTTC
J: TRBJ1-3; size: -; D: -; V: TRBV30; CDR3: CAWSGGSGNTIYF; DNA: TGTGCCTGGTCCGGGGGCTCTGGAAACACCATATATTTT
J: TRBJ2-5; size: once; D: TRBD1; V: TRBV13; CDR3: CASSPDRGETQYF; DNA: TGTGCCAGCAGCCCGGACAGGGGAGAGACCCAGTACTTC
J: TRBJ1-5; size: once; D: -; V: TRBV28; CDR3: CASSPPHQPQHF; DNA: TGTGCCAGCAGTCCTCCCCATCAGCCCCAGCATTTT
J: TRBJ2-3; size: -; D: -; V: TRBV5-4; CDR3: CASSLGYGDTQYF; DNA: TGTGCCAGCAGCTTGGGATACGGGGATACGCAGTATTTT
J: TRBJ2-5; size: -; D: TRBD1; V: TRBV7-2; CDR3: CASNPGQGAWETQYF; DNA: TGTGCCAGCAACCCCGGACAGGGGGCATGGGAGACCCAGTACTTC
J: TRBJ1-6; size: few; D: TRBD1; V: TRBV29-1; CDR3: CSVQTGPGNSPLHF; DNA: TGCAGCGTTCAGACAGGGCCGGGGAATTCACCCCTCCACTTT
J: TRBJ2-7; size: -; D: TRBD1; V: TRBV16; CDR3: CASSQSGGTGIYEQYF; DNA: TGTGCCAGCAGCCAATCGGGTGGGACAGGGATCTACGAGCAGTACTTC
J: TRBJ2-3; size: -; D: TRBD2; V: TRBV9; CDR3: CASSVDDGGTDTQYF; DNA: TGTGCCAGCAGCGTAGATGACGGGGGGACAGATACGCAGTATTTT
J: TRBJ2-5; size: -; D: -; V: TRBV27; CDR3: CASSPNRVMYTQYF; DNA: TGTGCCAGCAGTCCCAACAGGGTCATGTATACCCAGTACTTC
J: TRBJ2-7; size: -; D: -; V: TRBV9; CDR3: CASSVGRLASYEQYF; DNA: TGTGCCAGCAGCGTAGGCCGACTCGCTTCCTACGAGCAGTACTTC
J: TRBJ2-2; size: -; D: TRBD1; V: TRBV5-1; CDR3: CASSLGTGNTGELFF; DNA: TGCGCCAGCAGCCTTGGGACAGGGAACACCGGGGAGCTGTTTTTT
J: TRBJ1-1; size: once; D: -; V: TRBV11-2; CDR3: CASSQGTLNTEAFF; DNA: TGTGCCAGCAGCCAAGGGACATTGAACACTGAAGCTTTCTTT
J: TRBJ1-1; size: -; D: -; V: TRBV4-1; CDR3: CASSQLGGAEAFF; DNA: TGCGCCAGCAGCCAACTGGGGGGGGCTGAAGCTTTCTTT
J: TRBJ1-2; size: once; D: -; V: TRBV7-5; CDR3: CARSASEATYDYTF; DNA: TGTGCCAGAAGCGCCTCCGAGGCTACCTACGACTACACCTTC
J: TRBJ2-2; size: -; D: -; V: TRBV19; CDR3: CASVRQNTGELFF; DNA: TGTGCCAGTGTCCGACAGAACACCGGGGAGCTGTTTTTT
J: TRBJ1-1; size: -; D: TRBD1; V: TRBV29-1; CDR3: CSVDRGPEAFF; DNA: TGCAGCGTCGACAGGGGGCCTGAAGCTTTCTTT
J: TRBJ2-1; size: -; D: TRBD2; V: TRBV6-6; CDR3: CASSYSRLAGGYEQFF; DNA: TGTGCCAGCAGTTACTCGCGACTAGCGGGAGGGTATGAGCAGTTCTTC
J: TRBJ1-4; size: -; D: -; V: TRBV5-6; CDR3: CASSLNRQPTNEKLFF; DNA: TGTGCCAGCAGCTTAAACCGACAGCCAACTAATGAAAAACTGTTTTTT
J: TRBJ1-1; size: once; D: -; V: TRBV5-8; CDR3: CASSFTGLYGTEAFF; DNA: TGTGCCAGCAGCTTTACAGGGCTGTACGGCACTGAAGCTTTCTTT
J: TRBJ1-3; size: -; D: TRBD1; V: TRBV7-9; CDR3: CASSPQGSSGNTIYF; DNA: TGTGCCAGCAGCCCACAGGGGAGCTCTGGAAACACCATATATTTT
J: TRBJ1-6; size: -; D: -; V: TRBV6-1; CDR3: CASSELGSWTQDNSPLHF; DNA: TGTGCCAGCAGTGAACTCGGAAGCTGGACACAAGATAATTCACCCCTCCACTTT
J: TRBJ1-6; size: few; D: TRBD1; V: TRBV7-9; CDR3: CASSWGTGDSPLHF; DNA: TGTGCCAGCAGCTGGGGGACAGGGGACTCACCCCTCCACTTT
J: TRBJ2-7; size: -; D: -; V: TRBV30; CDR3: CAWSSQGSEQYF; DNA: TGCGCCTGGAGCTCACAGGGCTCCGAGCAGTACTTC
J: TRBJ1-6; size: -; D: -; V: TRBV28; CDR3: CASSLYGGSYNSPLHF; DNA: TGTGCCAGCAGTTTATACGGGGGGTCCTATAATTCACCCCTCCACTTT